This TCR beta chain stems from a study of shared clonotypes between healthy human individuals. Broader study findings: Shared across a handful of donors were around 5% of the naive CD4 clonotypes. Since donors were few, the genetic and exposure-history diversity represented was limited.

The CDR3 runs to 14 residues. The germline V gene has CDR1 SQVTM and CDR2 ANQGSEA. V trimming: 3 bases; J trimming: 5 bases; junction bases outside the gene matches: 6. Sequencing used immunoSEQ multiplex PCR; TCRdb keeps in-frame clones, though not all of them. Among a few hundred thousand clones listed, about nine tenths were seen once. A remark on this clone: What it recognizes is unknown.

Sequenced input: memory CD8+ T cells sorted from blood. Subset specified: CD45RO+ cells pooled with CCR7-negative TemRA cells. The sequence came from a man aged 18 to 29 in good health. The chain uses TRBV29-1 and TRBJ2-1; 8 bases match TRBD2. CDR3 region: CSVDWLAGNNEQFF. CDR3 DNA: TGCAGCGTTGACTGGCTAGCGGGCAACAATGAGCAGTTCTTC.